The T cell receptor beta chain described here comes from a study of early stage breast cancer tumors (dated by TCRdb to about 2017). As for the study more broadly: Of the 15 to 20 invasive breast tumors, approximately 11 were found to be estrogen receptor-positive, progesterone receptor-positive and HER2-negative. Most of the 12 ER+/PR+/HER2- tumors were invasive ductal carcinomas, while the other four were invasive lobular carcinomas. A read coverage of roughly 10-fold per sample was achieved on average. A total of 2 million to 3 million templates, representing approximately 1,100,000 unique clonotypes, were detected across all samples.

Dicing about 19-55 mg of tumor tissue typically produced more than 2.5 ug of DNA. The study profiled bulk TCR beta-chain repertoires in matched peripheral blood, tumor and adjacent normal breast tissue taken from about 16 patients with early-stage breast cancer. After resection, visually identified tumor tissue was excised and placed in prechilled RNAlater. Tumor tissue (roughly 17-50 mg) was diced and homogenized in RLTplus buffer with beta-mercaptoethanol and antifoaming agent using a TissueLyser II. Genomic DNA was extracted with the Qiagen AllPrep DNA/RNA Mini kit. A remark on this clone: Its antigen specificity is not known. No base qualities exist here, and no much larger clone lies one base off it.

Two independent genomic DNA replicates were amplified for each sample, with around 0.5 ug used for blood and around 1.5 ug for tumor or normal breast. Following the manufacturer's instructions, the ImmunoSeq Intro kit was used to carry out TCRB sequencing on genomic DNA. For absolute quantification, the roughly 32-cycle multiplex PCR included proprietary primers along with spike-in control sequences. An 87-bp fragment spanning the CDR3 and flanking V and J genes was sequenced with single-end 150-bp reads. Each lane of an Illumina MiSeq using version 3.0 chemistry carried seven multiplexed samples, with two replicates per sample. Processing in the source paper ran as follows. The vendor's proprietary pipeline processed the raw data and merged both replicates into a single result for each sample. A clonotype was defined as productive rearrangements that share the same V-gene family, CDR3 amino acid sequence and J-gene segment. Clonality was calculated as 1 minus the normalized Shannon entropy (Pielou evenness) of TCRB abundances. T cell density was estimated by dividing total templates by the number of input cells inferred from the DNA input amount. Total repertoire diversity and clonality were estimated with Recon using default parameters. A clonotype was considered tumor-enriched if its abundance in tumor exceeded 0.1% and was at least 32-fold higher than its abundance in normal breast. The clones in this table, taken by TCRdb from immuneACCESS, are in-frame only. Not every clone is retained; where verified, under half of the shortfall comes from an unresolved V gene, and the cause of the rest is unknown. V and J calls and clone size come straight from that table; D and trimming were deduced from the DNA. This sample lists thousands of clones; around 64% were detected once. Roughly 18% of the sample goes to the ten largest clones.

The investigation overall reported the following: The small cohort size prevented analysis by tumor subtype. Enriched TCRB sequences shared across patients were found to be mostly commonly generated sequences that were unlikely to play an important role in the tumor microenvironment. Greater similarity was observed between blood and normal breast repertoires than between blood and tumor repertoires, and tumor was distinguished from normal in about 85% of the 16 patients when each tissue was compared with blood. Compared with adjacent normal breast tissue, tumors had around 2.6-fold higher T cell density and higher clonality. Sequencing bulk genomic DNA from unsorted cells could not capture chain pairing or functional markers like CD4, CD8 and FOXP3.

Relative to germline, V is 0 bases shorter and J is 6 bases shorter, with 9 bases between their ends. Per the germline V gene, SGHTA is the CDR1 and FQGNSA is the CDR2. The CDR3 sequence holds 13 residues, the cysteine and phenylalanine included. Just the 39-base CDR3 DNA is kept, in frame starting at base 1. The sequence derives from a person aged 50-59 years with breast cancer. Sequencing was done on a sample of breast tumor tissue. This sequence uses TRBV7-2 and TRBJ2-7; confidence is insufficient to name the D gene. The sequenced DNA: TGTGCCAGCAGCTTAGCCGGTCCCTCCGAGCAGTACTTC. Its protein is CASSLAGPSEQYF.